The subject of this entry is one T cell receptor beta chain. Only a few counts were recorded for this clonotype. It lacks a known antigen. The junction differs from germline at one of its ends, possibly a read error. Libraries were built with 5' RACE. Sequenced using an Illumina HiSeq 2500. A second roughly 6 to 11 cycle PCR used a sample-barcoded 5' primer and a J-beta primer mix. A unique molecular identifier was introduced onto each TCR beta cDNA molecule by a template-switch 5' adaptor carrying 12 random nucleotides. Each sample yielded at least 3 million CDR3-containing paired-end reads. The Mint cDNA synthesis kit, primed by a TRBC-specific oligonucleotide, was used to synthesize first-strand cDNA from all RNA. After uracil-DNA glycosylase treatment, a first 18-cycle PCR used universal primers M1SS and BC2_uni_R on all cDNA. The original methods were these. Each sample was normalized by randomly selecting 1 million high-quality reads, each carrying a distinct molecular identifier. Instead of being binned into consensus sequences, reads that shared molecular identifiers were thrown out. MiTCR, set to a Q25 quality threshold and the strictest error-elimination algorithm, was used for CDR3 identification, clonotype clustering and error correction. A nonparametric unseen species model using Euler transformation provided a lower-bound estimate of total TCR beta diversity. TCRdb itself trimmed the public reads at Q25 with fastp, ran MiXCR and retained productive beta chains. One record per CDR3 amino acid sequence lists the most common genes and DNA. These V and J calls derive from TCRdb rather than the authors' analysis. The sample table records around 1,500,000 distinct CDR3 sequences; about 30% of these occur just once. The ten most abundant clones make up about 7.7% of the sample.

This specimen belongs to a study of blood T cells in healthy people across ages (dated by TCRdb to about 2015). Regarding the research as a whole: In model experiments, roughly one uniquely barcoded TCR beta cDNA molecule per two T cells was captured by template switching. To avoid experimental bias, donors of different ages were spread randomly across the sequencing lanes. The donors were divided into four age groups: young (average around 17 years), middle-aged (about 40), aged (about 56) and long-lived (roughly 82). The study analyzed two additional independent replicas of 1 million unique cDNA reads from the same blood draw for two donors, one aged 18 to 29 and one aged 80 or older. To track age-related changes in TCR beta repertoire diversity, the study relied on deep sequencing normalized with unique cDNA molecular identifiers. Paper-wide results and their limitations: The long-lived group showed more naive CD4+ T cells, fewer expanded clones and increased TCR diversity than the aged group, suggesting age selection. Observed TCR beta diversity per million T cells fell roughly linearly with age, and a significant reduction was already apparent by age roughly 41. Total diversity estimates from one million sequenced T cells were considered lower bounds and underestimates. Conclusive comparison of naive and antigen-experienced compartments was prevented by the profiling of bulk unsorted PBMCs. Because donor CMV infection status was unknown, age-related changes in expanded clonotypes were potentially confounded. The percentage of naive T cells measured by flow cytometry correlated strongly with observed TCR beta diversity.

Systemically healthy Caucasian individuals from Russia, approximately 39 in total and aged about 6 to 100 years, were included as donors. Approximately 10 milliliters of peripheral blood were collected from each donor into EDTA-treated Vacutainer tubes. Ficoll-Paque density-gradient centrifugation was used to isolate PBMCs, with at least 6.5 million per sample. Trizol reagent was used to extract total RNA from the PBMCs, yielding at least 5.5 micrograms per sample. For every donor, an aliquot of PBMCs went through flow cytometry to measure the percentages of naive CD45RAhigh/CD27high T cells. Source material: blood. The source of this sequence is a woman aged 25 to 45 in good health.

Here the CDR3 is given as CAIGAGDNELFF. At the DNA level, the sequence is TGTGCCATCGGGGCGGGGGACAATGAGCTGTTCTTC. This receptor chain uses TRBV10-3 and TRBJ2-1; TRBD2 is perhaps the D gene, given 7 matching bases. Taken from cysteine to phenylalanine, the CDR3 has 12 residues. The CDR3 DNA has 36 bases and is translated from base 1. CDR1 ENHRY and CDR2 SYGVKD were looked up in the germline V gene.